This TCR beta chain was profiled in a study of T cells after yellow fever vaccination. The CDR3 length is 12 residues. Germline values: CDR1 SGHRS, CDR2 YFSETQ. Regarding the study as a whole: Bulk-population clonotypes that are abundant could appear as contaminants in FACS-sorted repertoires. Post-booster reappearance was seen for most primary-vaccination clones (about 96% CD4, 75% to 90% CD8).

This clonotype occurred a few times. The antigen remains unidentified. The junction and the germline gene differ at one end; a read error may be behind it. The authors made TCR cDNA by 5'RACE template switching, adding a universal primer site and UMIs. TCRdb re-called the 5' RACE reads through MiXCR, storing one row per CDR3 protein. The table includes about 340,000 distinct CDR3 sequences, around 13% detected once. Sequences were derived from CD4+ T cells sorted from PBMCs, sampled 15 days after the yellow fever booster vaccination. This chain links TRBV5-1 with TRBJ1-6; 9 bases match TRBD1. The sequence derives from a man aged 18 to 30 who received the YFV17D yellow fever vaccine. The CDR3 DNA follows: TGTGCCAGCGGGACAGGGAATTCACCCCTCCACTTT. Its protein is CASGTGNSPLHF.